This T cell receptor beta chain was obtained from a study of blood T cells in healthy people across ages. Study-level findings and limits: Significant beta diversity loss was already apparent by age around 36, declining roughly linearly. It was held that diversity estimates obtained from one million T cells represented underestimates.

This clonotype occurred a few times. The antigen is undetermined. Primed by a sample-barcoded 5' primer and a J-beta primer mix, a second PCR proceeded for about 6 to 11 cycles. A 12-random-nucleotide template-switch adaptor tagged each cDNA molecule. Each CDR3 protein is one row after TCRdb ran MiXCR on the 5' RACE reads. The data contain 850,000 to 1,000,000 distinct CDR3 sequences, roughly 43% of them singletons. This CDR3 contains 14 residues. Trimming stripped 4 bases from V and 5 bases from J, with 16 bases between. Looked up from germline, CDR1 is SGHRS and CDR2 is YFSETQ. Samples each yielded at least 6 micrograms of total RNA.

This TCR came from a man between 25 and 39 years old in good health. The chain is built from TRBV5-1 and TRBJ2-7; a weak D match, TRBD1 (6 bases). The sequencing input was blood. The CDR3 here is CASSDGTHRDEQYF. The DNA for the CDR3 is TGCGCCAGCAGCGACGGAACCCACAGGGACGAGCAGTACTTC.